This T cell receptor beta chain is drawn from a study of T cell repertoires in cytomegalovirus infection. Findings and caveats of the study: Clonotypes of TCR beta that were HLA-C-restricted and CMV-specific dominated the ex vivo response.

This clonotype has a count of ten or more. Its antigen remains unknown. Germline CDR1 is MNHNS and CDR2 is SASEGT. There are 15 residues in the CDR3. Losses at the gene ends were 6 bases for V and 2 bases for J; bases not matched to a gene: 3. MiXCR, run by TCRdb on the reads, gives a single entry per CDR3 protein. In the table there are about 180,000 distinct CDR3 sequences, roughly 14% of which are singletons. Sequencing used PBMCs. The receptor was isolated from a human donor in good health (CMV status not recorded). Some clones in this sample may be carry-over from other donors' samples. The genes are TRBV6-1 and TRBJ2-3, with 12 bases lining up with TRBD2. The CDR3 coding sequence is TGTGCCAGCAGGAGACTAGCGGGAGCCACAGATACGCAGTATTTT. This encodes CASRRLAGATDTQYF.